The clone carrying this T cell receptor beta chain was detected a few times. Its antigen is undetermined. Germline CDR1 reads LGHDT; CDR2 reads YNNKEL (reference sequence). V lost 1 base to trimming and J lost 4 bases; unmatched junction nucleotides: 5. The CDR3 runs to 15 residues. TCRdb analysed the 5' RACE reads with MiXCR anew, one entry per CDR3 protein. The sample includes 400,000 to 450,000 distinct CDR3 sequences, roughly 15% seen only once; the top ten take approximately 1%. This sample is drawn from a study of CD8 T cells in ankylosing spondylitis. Study outcomes and limitations: There was a TCR beta motif, made of eight highly homologous variants, that appeared characteristic of ankylosing spondylitis blood. Disease-linked clones had a CD8+ phenotype and relatively low frequency in peripheral blood. Earlier studies detected some motif variants in reactive arthritis synovial fluid and blood.

The chain carries TRBV3-1 and TRBJ2-7; 9 nucleotides match TRBD2. This TCR was recovered from a male donor with ankylosing spondylitis. Sequencing used blood, either unsorted or a sorted T cell fraction (not recorded which). CDR3 sequence reads: CASSQAQAGGYEQYF. The CDR3 coding sequence is TGTGCCAGCAGCCAAGCCCAAGCGGGGGGATACGAGCAGTACTTC.